This record covers a single TCR beta chain. This entry is derived from a study of blood T cell repertoires in COVID-19. Study context: COVID-19 samples from acute and convalescent phases originated in the United States, Italy and Spain. Nucleic acid was either cDNA or gDNA, and it came from T cells, B-cell-depleted T cells, or PBMCs.

The germline V and J ends were trimmed by 1 base and 7 bases, with 8 bases remaining between them. The CDR3 length is 13 residues. Germline values: CDR1 SGHAT, CDR2 FQNNGV. The repertoire was sequenced with immunoSEQ multiplex PCR; TCRdb's copy has only in-frame clones and lacks some. This table holds around 300,000 clones, under 90% found once. The specimen was peripheral blood. The chain uses TRBV11-2 and TRBJ2-1; D possibly corresponds to TRBD1 (5 bases). The TCR originated in a woman in her twenties or thirties with COVID-19, enrolled during active disease. CDR3 region: CASSLGRENEQFF. For the CDR3, the DNA is TGTGCCAGCAGCTTAGGCAGGGAAAATGAGCAGTTCTTC.